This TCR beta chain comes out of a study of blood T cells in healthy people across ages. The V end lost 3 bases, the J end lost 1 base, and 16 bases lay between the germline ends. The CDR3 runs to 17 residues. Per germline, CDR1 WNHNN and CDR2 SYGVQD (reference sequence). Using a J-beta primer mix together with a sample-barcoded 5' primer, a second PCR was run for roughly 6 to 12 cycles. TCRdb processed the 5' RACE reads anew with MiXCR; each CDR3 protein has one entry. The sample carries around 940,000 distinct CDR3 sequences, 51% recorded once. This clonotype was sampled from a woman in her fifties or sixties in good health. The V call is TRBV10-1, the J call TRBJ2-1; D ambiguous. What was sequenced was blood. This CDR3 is CASSDQPRQWSYNEQFF. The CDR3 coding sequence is TGCGCCAGCAGTGACCAACCCAGGCAGTGGTCCTACAATGAGCAGTTCTTC.